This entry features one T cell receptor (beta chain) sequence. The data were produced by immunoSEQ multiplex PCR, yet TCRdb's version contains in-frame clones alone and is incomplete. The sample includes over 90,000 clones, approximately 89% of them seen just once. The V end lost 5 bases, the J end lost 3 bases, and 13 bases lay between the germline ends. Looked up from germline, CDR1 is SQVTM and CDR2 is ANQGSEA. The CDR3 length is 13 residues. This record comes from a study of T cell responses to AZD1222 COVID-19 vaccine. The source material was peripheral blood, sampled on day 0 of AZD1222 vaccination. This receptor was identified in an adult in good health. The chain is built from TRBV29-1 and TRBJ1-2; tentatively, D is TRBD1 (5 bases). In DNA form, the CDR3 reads TGCAGCGTTTTCAGGGTAGATGACTATGGCTACACCTTC. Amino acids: CSVFRVDDYGYTF.